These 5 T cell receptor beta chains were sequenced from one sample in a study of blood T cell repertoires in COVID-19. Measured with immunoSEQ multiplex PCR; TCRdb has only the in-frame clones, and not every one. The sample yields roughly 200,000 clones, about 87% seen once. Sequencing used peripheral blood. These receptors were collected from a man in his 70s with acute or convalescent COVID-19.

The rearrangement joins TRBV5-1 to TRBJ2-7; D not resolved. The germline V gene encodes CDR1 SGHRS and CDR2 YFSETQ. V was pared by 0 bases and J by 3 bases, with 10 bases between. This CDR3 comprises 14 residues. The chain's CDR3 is CASSLAVSDYEQYF. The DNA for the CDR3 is TGCGCCAGCAGCTTGGCCGTGTCAGACTACGAGCAGTACTTC.

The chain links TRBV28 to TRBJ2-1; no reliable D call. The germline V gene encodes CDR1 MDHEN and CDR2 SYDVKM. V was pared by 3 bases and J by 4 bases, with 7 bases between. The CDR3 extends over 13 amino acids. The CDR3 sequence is CASSFTAYNEQFF. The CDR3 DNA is TGTGCCAGCAGTTTCACAGCTTACAATGAGCAGTTCTTC.

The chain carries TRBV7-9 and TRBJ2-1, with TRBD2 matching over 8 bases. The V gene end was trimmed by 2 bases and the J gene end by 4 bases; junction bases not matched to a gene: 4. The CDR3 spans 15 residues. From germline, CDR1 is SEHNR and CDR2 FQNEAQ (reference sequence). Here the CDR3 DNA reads TGTGCCAGCAGCTTAACGGGAGGGAGGTACAATGAGCAGTTCTTC. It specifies CASSLTGGRYNEQFF.

The DNA of the CDR3 is TGTGCCAGCAGCTTGTTGGAGGAGGTTGGGTCCTACGAGCAGTACTTC. The encoded protein is CASSLLEEVGSYEQYF. This chain connects TRBV5-4 to TRBJ2-7, with a tentative D call TRBD2 (5 bases). The CDR3 consists of 16 residues. Deletions cut 1 base from V and 1 base from J, with 15 bases between. Germline V gene sequence: CDR1 SGHNT, CDR2 YYREEE (reference sequence).

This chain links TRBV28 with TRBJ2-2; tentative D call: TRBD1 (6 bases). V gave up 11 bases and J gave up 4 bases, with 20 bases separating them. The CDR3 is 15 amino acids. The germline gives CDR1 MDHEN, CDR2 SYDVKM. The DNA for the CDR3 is TGTGCCGCACGCCTCTCTCAGGGGAGCACCGGGGAGCTGTTTTTT. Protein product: CAARLSQGSTGELFF. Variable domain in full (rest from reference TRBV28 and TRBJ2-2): DVKVTQSSRYLVKRTGEKVFLECVQDMDHENMFWYRQDPGLGLRLIYFSYDVKMKEKGDIPEGYSVSREKKERFSLILESASTNQTSMYLCAARLSQGSTGELFFGEGSRLTVL.